This T cell receptor beta chain was captured by sequencing in a study of cytomegalovirus exposure and HLA in healthy donors. V lost 6 bases to trimming and J lost 1 base; unmatched junction nucleotides: 8. There are 16 residues in the CDR3. The germline V gene has CDR1 SNHLY and CDR2 FYNNEI. The count of this clone is one. The PCR was carried out with 60 Vbeta primers and 13 Jbeta primers. TCRdb's copy holds only in-frame clones and misses some; the assay was immunoSEQ multiplex PCR. In the table there are some 75,000 clones, roughly 79% of which are singletons. Those who donated were healthy bone marrow donors. Unrecorded immune exposure was likely among donors, who were nominally healthy when sampled.

The chain joins TRBV2 to TRBJ1-4; 7 bases are a match to TRBD1. This TCR was recovered from a man in his late teens or twenties in good health and CMV-seropositive. Sequencing was carried out using PBMCs. This chain's CDR3 is CASRPGTDLTNEKLFF. The CDR3 DNA follows: TGTGCCAGCAGACCCGGGACAGACTTAACTAATGAAAAACTGTTTTTT.